This T cell receptor (beta chain) was identified during a study of shared clonotypes between healthy human individuals. Study-wide background: Donors had three CD4 naive, three CD4 memory, two CD8 naive and one CD8 memory plate apiece.

Points on this clone: Its matching antigen is unknown.

Germline V gene sequence: CDR1 LNHDA, CDR2 SQIVND (reference sequence). The CDR3 has 14 residues. V lost 4 bases and J 7 bases, leaving 14 bases between the germline ends. This was a deep-level run. TCRdb keeps only in-frame clones here, not all; method: immunoSEQ multiplex PCR. The repertoire holds some 2,400,000 clones, 90% to 96% seen once, with approximately 0.13% in the top ten. Study results and caveats: The study found about 5% of naive CD4 clonotypes shared across four donors.

This chain links TRBV19 with TRBJ2-1, with D maybe TRBD1 (6 bases). The material sequenced was naive CD4+ T cells sorted from blood. Described subset: CD45RA+ positively selected. The clonotype was recovered from a man younger than 35 in good health. CDR3 bases: TGTGCCAGTAGTACTGTCCGGACAGCTAATGAGCAGTTCTTC. Translating gives CASSTVRTANEQFF.